The next 26 T cell receptor beta chains were all read from a single sample in a study of memory CD4+ T cells and cytomegalovirus serostatus. Single viable CD3+CD4+CD8-CD45RO+ cells were sorted as the memory CD4+ T cells. Data came from immunoSEQ multiplex PCR; TCRdb stores just in-frame clones and leaves some out. The sample has roughly 39,000 clones, around three quarters seen once. Sequenced input: memory CD4+ T cells from blood. These receptors were taken from an adult in good health and CMV-seronegative.

The V gene is TRBV2, the J gene TRBJ2-7; 9 bases line up with TRBD1. The CDR3 covers 14 residues. V was pared by 7 bases and J by 4 bases, with 8 bases of the junction left unmatched. CDR1 and CDR2 from the germline V gene are SNHLY and FYNNEI. CDR3 DNA: TGTGCCAGCAATGTGGGACAGGGTATGTACGAGCAGTACTTC. Its translation is CASNVGQGMYEQYF.

The chain is built from TRBV5-1 and TRBJ2-7; no clear D gene. The CDR3 loop spans 15 amino acids. Germline CDR1 SGHRS, CDR2 YFSETQ. The V end lost 0 bases, the J end lost 0 bases, and 10 bases lay between the germline ends. Here the CDR3 DNA reads TGCGCCAGCAGCTTGGACGGCGTTAGCTCCTACGAGCAGTACTTC. Protein sequence: CASSLDGVSSYEQYF.

V usage is TRBV5-1 and J usage is TRBJ1-4; TRBD1 might be the D (6 bases). The CDR3 consists of 15 residues. Germline CDR1 reads SGHRS; CDR2 reads YFSETQ. The V end lost 3 bases, the J end lost 8 bases, and 17 bases lay between the germline ends. The CDR3 reads CASSSASRGGEKLFF. The CDR3 bases are TGCGCCAGCAGCTCCGCGTCCAGGGGAGGAGAAAAACTGTTTTTT.

V usage is TRBV19 and J usage is TRBJ2-3, with TRBD2 matching over 10 bases. Trimming cost V 4 bases and J 4 bases; bases outside gene matches: 2. This CDR3 is built from 14 residues. Germline V gene data show CDR1 as LNHDA and CDR2 as SQIVND (reference sequence). The CDR3 loop is CASSTSGGADTQYF. DNA for the CDR3: TGTGCCAGTAGTACCAGCGGGGGGGCAGATACGCAGTATTTT.

The rearrangement links TRBV6-1 to TRBJ1-2, with 11 bases matching TRBD1. The CDR3 covers 15 residues. Germline-derived CDR1 and CDR2 are MNHNS and SASEGT. The V segment lost 1 base and the J segment 3 bases; nucleotides outside the gene matches: 1. CDR3 sequence reads: CASSEVDRGHYGYTF. As DNA, the CDR3 is TGTGCCAGCAGTGAAGTGGACAGGGGGCACTATGGCTACACCTTC.

This clone came up a few times. The chain links TRBV9 to TRBJ1-3, with D possibly matching TRBD1 (5 bases). The V end was cut by 3 bases, the J end by 1 base, with 14 bases between. This CDR3 is built from 16 residues. The germline V gene encodes CDR1 SGDLS and CDR2 YYNGEE. CDR3 residues: CASSAWGVRSGNTIYF. In DNA form, the CDR3 reads TGTGCCAGCAGCGCGTGGGGGGTAAGATCTGGAAACACCATATATTTT. The variable domain in full, with the rest retrieved from reference TRBV9 and TRBJ1-3, is DSGVTQTPKHLITATGQRVTLRCSPRSGDLSVYWYQQSLDQGLQFLIQYYNGEERAKGNILERFSAQQFPDLHSELNLSSLELGDSALYFCASSAWGVRSGNTIYFGEGSWLTVV.

The rearrangement uses TRBV19 and TRBJ1-5; 7 nucleotides agree with TRBD1. The junction had 20 bases not matched to a gene; V was cut back by 5 bases and J by 10 bases. The CDR3 runs 17 residues. Per the germline V gene, CDR1 is LNHDA and CDR2 is SQIVND (reference sequence). In DNA, the CDR3 is TGTGCCAGTAGTTGGCGGCGGGACAGAAACACGATCAGCCCCCAGCATTTT. Protein: CASSWRRDRNTISPQHF.

The chain has TRBV30 and TRBJ2-7; 9 positions agree with TRBD2. V lost 8 bases and J lost 3; bases outside the gene matches: 5. Germline V gene sequence: CDR1 GTSNPN, CDR2 SVGIG (reference sequence). CDR3 size: 12 residues. The CDR3 DNA sequence: TGTGCCGGCGGGGGGGGCGGCTACGAGCAGTACTTC. Translation: CAGGGGGYEQYF. Using reference TRBV30 and TRBJ2-7 for the parts outside the CDR3, the full variable domain is SQTIHQWPATLVQPVGSPLSLECTVEGTSNPNLYWYRQAAGRGLQLLFYSVGIGQISSEVPQNLSASRPQDRQFILSSKKLLLSDSGFYLCAGGGGGYEQYFGPGTRLTVT.

Only a few counts were recorded for this clone. The chain joins TRBV10-1 to TRBJ2-7, with 11 bases that match TRBD2. Germline V lookup: CDR1 WNHNN, CDR2 SYGVQD (reference sequence). The CDR3 loop spans 15 amino acids. V was clipped by 6 bases and J by 3 bases; unmatched bases: 7. CDR3 sequence: CASSPSGGSSYEQYF. The DNA of the CDR3 is TGCGCCAGCAGCCCTAGCGGGGGGTCCAGCTACGAGCAGTACTTC.

The chain employs TRBV5-6 and TRBJ1-6; 7 nucleotides line up with TRBD1. CDR3 size: 15 residues. Trimming removed 5 bases from V and 5 bases from J; junction bases left unmatched: 7. Germline V CDR1 and CDR2: SGHDT, YYEEEE. The CDR3 DNA reads TGTGCCAGCAGACAAGACAGGGCCAATAATTCACCCCTCCACTTT. This sequence encodes CASRQDRANNSPLHF. Drawing the rest from reference TRBV5-6 and TRBJ1-6, the complete variable domain is DAGVTQSPTHLIKTRGQQVTLRCSPKSGHDTVSWYQQALGQGPQFIFQYYEEEERQRGNFPDRFSGHQFPNYSSELNVNALLLGDSALYLCASRQDRANNSPLHFGNGTRLTVT.

V is TRBV29-1 and J is TRBJ1-1, with D possibly being TRBD1 (6 bases). The CDR3 runs 13 residues. The germline gives CDR1 SQVTM, CDR2 ANQGSEA. V was trimmed by 2 bases and J by 11 bases, leaving 18 bases between them. CDR3 residues: CSVEPQGRGFAFF. The CDR3 nucleotides are TGCAGCGTTGAACCCCAGGGGCGCGGGTTTGCTTTCTTT.

The J gene is TRBJ1-4, the V gene TRBV19; D possibly corresponds to TRBD1 (5 bases). The CDR3 contains 12 residues. Germline lookup yields CDR1 LNHDA and CDR2 SQIVND (reference sequence). Trimming removed 7 bases at V and 8 bases at J, with 11 bases between. In nucleotides, the CDR3 is TGTGCCAGTAACTTCAGGGACGAAAAACTGTTTTTT. Translating it yields CASNFRDEKLFF.

DNA for the CDR3: TGCGCCAGCAGCTTGGCCGGGACAGATTACAATGAGCAGTTCTTC. Translation: CASSLAGTDYNEQFF. The chain recombines TRBV5-1 with TRBJ2-1, with 7 nucleotides matching TRBD1. CDR1 and CDR2 (germline): SGHRS, YFSETQ. The CDR3 contains 15 residues. J lost 4 bases, V lost 0 bases, and 4 bases had no gene match.

This chain connects TRBV9 to TRBJ1-2; 9 bases agree with TRBD1. The CDR3 is 17 amino acids. After removal of 3 bases from V and 9 bases from J, the junction contained 18 bases not matched to a gene. In germline, CDR1 is SGDLS, CDR2 YYNGEE. CDR3 nucleotides: TGTGCCAGCAGCGGTTCCGGGACAGGGACCTCTTCCATTCGCTACACCTTC. It yields the protein CASSGSGTGTSSIRYTF.

This clone was seen a few times. The rearrangement joins TRBV10-3 to TRBJ2-7, with 8 bases that match TRBD1. J gave up 1 base and V 4 bases, and 9 bases lay outside the gene matches. The CDR3 length is 16 residues. Germline V gene lookup returns CDR1 ENHRY and CDR2 SYGVKD. The CDR3 loop is CAISGSGDRKSYEQYF. CDR3 in DNA: TGTGCCATCAGTGGATCAGGGGACAGGAAATCCTACGAGCAGTACTTC.

This chain uses TRBV18 with TRBJ1-1; no firm D call. V lost 5 bases to trimming and J lost 1 base, with 8 bases between them. CDR1 is KGHSH and CDR2 is LQKENI in the germline V gene. The CDR3 loop spans 13 amino acids. The CDR3 bases are TGTGCCAGCTCATCAACACAGAACACTGAAGCTTTCTTT. This sequence encodes CASSSTQNTEAFF. The variable domain in full, with the rest retrieved from reference TRBV18 and TRBJ1-1, is NAGVMQNPRHLVRRRGQEARLRCSPMKGHSHVYWYRQLPEEGLKFMVYLQKENIIDESGMPKERFSAEFPKEGPSILRIQQVVRGDSAAYFCASSSTQNTEAFFGQGTRLTVV.

This clone appeared a few times. The sample has other DNA sequences that encode this CDR3 too. The rearrangement links TRBV11-2 to TRBJ1-3, with D hard to call. The V gene lost 1 base and the J gene lost 2 bases, with 9 bases spanning the gap. Germline V gene lookup returns CDR1 SGHAT and CDR2 FQNNGV. The CDR3 contains 15 residues. CDR3 nucleotides: TGTGCCAGCAGCTTAGTGTCGGTGACTGGAAACACCATATATTTT. Residues: CASSLVSVTGNTIYF.

The chain employs TRBV6-5 and TRBJ1-4; D gene uncertain. CDR1 and CDR2 (germline): MNHEY, SVGAGI. This CDR3 is 15 amino acids long. Trimming took off 0 bases at V and 0 bases at J, with 5 bases between the two ends. DNA of the CDR3: TGTGCCAGCAGTTACTCACATTCAACTAATGAAAAACTGTTTTTT. Translating it yields CASSYSHSTNEKLFF.

This sequence joins TRBV7-9 and TRBJ2-5; D call uncertain. The CDR3 contains 12 residues. The germline V and J ends were trimmed by 1 base and 5 bases, with 5 bases remaining between them. The germline V gene encodes CDR1 SEHNR and CDR2 FQNEAQ (reference sequence). The CDR3 DNA is TGTGCCAGCAGCTTAGGCGCGGAGACCCAGTACTTC. Translation gives CASSLGAETQYF.

The chain has TRBV25-1 and TRBJ1-5; D is uncertain. The CDR3 is made up of 16 amino acids. CDR1 MGHDK and CDR2 SYGVNS come from the germline V gene. Trimming left V 1 base short and J 7 bases short, with 17 bases between. CDR3 DNA sequence: TGTGCCAGCAGTGAATCGGGAACGGGGAGAGGCCAGCCCCAGCATTTT. It specifies CASSESGTGRGQPQHF.

The chain joins TRBV7-9 to TRBJ2-4; tentative D call: TRBD1 (5 bases). This CDR3 has 13 amino acids. With 9 bases removed from V and 5 bases from J, the gap between germline ends came to 14 bases. The germline gives CDR1 SEHNR, CDR2 FQNEAQ (reference sequence). CDR3 amino acids: CASLGRRENIQYF. The DNA of the CDR3 is TGTGCCAGTTTGGGGCGGAGAGAAAACATTCAGTACTTC.

This clone was observed a few times. This sequence joins TRBV5-1 and TRBJ1-1; possibly TRBD1 for D (5 bases). CDR1 is SGHRS and CDR2 is YFSETQ in the germline V gene. V was clipped by 2 bases and J by 1 base, with 12 bases between them. This CDR3 contains 15 residues. CDR3: CASSFAGVENTEAFF. CDR3 coding DNA: TGCGCCAGCAGCTTTGCGGGGGTGGAGAACACTGAAGCTTTCTTT.

The rearrangement uses TRBV12-5 and TRBJ1-2; no clear D. Germline CDR1 LGHNT, CDR2 FRNRAP. The V end was cut by 0 bases, the J end by 7 bases, with 6 bases between. The CDR3 length is 12 residues. CDR3: CASGLVGLGYTF. The CDR3 bases are TGTGCTAGTGGTTTGGTAGGGCTTGGCTACACCTTC.

The rearrangement joins TRBV9 to TRBJ1-6; TRBD1 aligns across 8 bases. The CDR3 is 17 residues long. Per germline, CDR1 SGDLS and CDR2 YYNGEE. V gave up 4 bases and J gave up 3 bases; unmatched junction bases: 9. The CDR3 reads CASSPRTGSFYNSPLHF. The CDR3 nucleotides read TGTGCCAGCAGCCCTCGGACAGGGAGTTTCTATAATTCACCCCTCCACTTT.

This clone was seen only a few times. The chain is built from TRBV19 and TRBJ1-1, with D perhaps matching TRBD1 (5 bases). The CDR3 runs 13 residues. CDR1 and CDR2 (germline): LNHDA, SQIVND (reference sequence). V lost 6 bases and J lost 2, with 10 bases in between. The CDR3 spells CASSIRVNTEAFF. CDR3 sequence (DNA): TGTGCCAGTAGCATCAGGGTTAACACTGAAGCTTTCTTT.

Note on this clone: Germline is not matched at one junction end, which may reflect a read error. This chain links TRBV7-7 with TRBJ2-3; D is unresolved. CDR1 is SSHAT and CDR2 is FNYEAQ in the germline V gene (reference sequence). The CDR3 totals 13 residues. CDR3 nucleotide sequence: TGTGCTAGCAGCTTCGACCGGTCAGATACGCAGTATTTT. Translation: CASSFDRSDTQYF.